This record covers a single T cell receptor beta chain. Its antigen is not identified. This entry belongs to a study of CD8 T cell repertoires and HIV-1 epitope variants. Study overall: Controls were a CMV, EBV and flu pool, Ebola AY9, and no peptide. General observations from the study: The assay identified only TCR beta chains of antigen-proliferating T cells.

Germline CDR1 reads SQVTM; CDR2 reads ANQGSEA. Between the trimmed V and J ends, which lost 0 bases and 6 bases, there was a span of 14 bases. There are 14 residues in the CDR3. TCRdb's copy holds only in-frame clones and misses some; the assay was immunoSEQ multiplex PCR. The sample lists under 100,000 clones, 60% to 80% occurring once. The rearrangement links TRBV29-1 to TRBJ1-1; D is uncertain. The receptor was isolated from a male donor with HIV. The material sequenced was uncultured baseline CD8+ T cells from peripheral blood mononuclear cells (PBMCs). In nucleotides, the CDR3 is TGCAGCGTTGAAGATGTATGGGGAACATCTGAAGCTTTCTTT. Protein: CSVEDVWGTSEAFF.